The entry that follows covers one TCR beta chain sequence. The entry originates in a study of cytomegalovirus exposure and HLA in healthy donors. This CDR3 is built from 17 residues. Germline CDR1 MDHEN, CDR2 SYDVKM. J lost 7 bases, V lost 7 bases, and 21 bases had no gene match. The PCR employed 60 Vbeta primers together with 13 Jbeta primers. Sequenced by immunoSEQ multiplex PCR; TCRdb stores in-frame clones only, minus some. The repertoire consists of 150,000 to 200,000 clones, with under 80% occurring once and the leading ten covering about 1.5%. Material for sequencing was PBMCs. The chain combines TRBV28 with TRBJ2-5, with 7 bases matching TRBD1. This receptor was taken from a woman in her 30s in good health and CMV-seronegative. CDR3 DNA: TGTGCCAGCAAGGGGATGAGGGGGCCTTCAAGACGACGGACCCAGTACTTC. This translates into CASKGMRGPSRRRTQYF.